This TCR beta chain was profiled in a study of T-cell memory formation after mild COVID-19 (dated by TCRdb to the early 2020s). Looking at the study overall: TCR sequence clusters from the two donors were largely donor specific. In a couple of donors, T-cell clones that expanded and contracted after mild COVID-19 were tracked by sequencing TCRalpha and TCRbeta repertoires over time. Two young, previously healthy adult volunteers made up the cohort, one male and one female.

Details on this clonotype: Its cognate antigen has yet to be identified. Per-base quality was not reported, and no clone a single base away is much larger than it.

Summary of the overall study and its limitations: Contracting CD4+ clones were found mainly in CM and EM memory subsets, while CD8+ clones were enriched in EMRA. Some responding clones were detected in pre-infection memory, which suggested that pre-existing cross-reactive memory T cells had joined the SARS-CoV-2 response. Clones that contracted from day 15 to 85 showed balanced CD4/CD8 phenotypes, whereas a second wave of clones that expanded from day 15 to 37 leaned towards CD4+. Only a couple of mild cases were covered by the study, and larger cohorts that include severe cases with pre-infection samples were considered necessary. SARS-CoV-2 specificity of the second-wave clones peaking on day 37 was not confirmed.

The instrument given in TCRdb is Illumina NovaSeq 6000. cDNA libraries for TCRalpha and TCRbeta were prepared by 5'RACE using constant-segment primers, with sample barcodes and unique molecular identifiers added. Trizol reagent was used to extract RNA from every sample. Library amplification was performed in two PCR steps, and a second sample barcode and Illumina TruSeq adapters were introduced in the second step. Sequencing of libraries was performed on an Illumina NovaSeq with 2 x 150 bp paired-end reads. As for the original processing: Reads were demultiplexed and collapsed into UMI-guided consensus sequences with migec v1.2.7. Using mixcr v2.1.11, UMI consensuses were aligned to TRA and TRB V and J templates and then assembled into clonotypes. A clonotype was counted as expanded or contracted only if both edgeR and NoisET called the change significant, with noise models trained on biological replicates. For edgeR calls, the cutoffs were a false discovery rate-adjusted p below 0.01 and a log2 fold-change threshold of 1. As an exploratory analysis of dynamics, max-normalized trajectories of the 1000 most abundant clonotypes were examined with PCA combined with hierarchical clustering. Separately sequenced CD4+ and CD8+ repertoires were used to assign a CD4 or CD8 phenotype to each responding clone. TCRdb took the public reads, trimmed them with fastp at Q25, ran MiXCR for clone calling and kept in-frame beta chains. CDR3 protein duplicates are merged, each entry listing the most common genes and DNA. TCRdb, rather than the study authors, made the V and J calls. The table for this sample lists around 450,000 distinct CDR3 sequences; 20% of them were counted only once. Roughly 8% of the sample is in the top ten clones.

Ficoll-Paque density gradient centrifugation was the method used to isolate PBMCs. CDR3 length: 15 amino acids, cysteine to phenylalanine. The CDR3 DNA has 45 bases and is translated from base 1. Trimmed from V: 1 base; trimmed from J: 4 bases; junction bases lacking a gene match: 6. Per the germline V gene (reference sequence), SEHNR is the CDR1 and FQNEAQ is the CDR2. The TCR was taken from an adult woman who had mild COVID-19 (a few samples of this study predate the infection). The sample titles of this study are shuffled in the database, so cell type and time point are left out; the donor was told from shared clones. Sequences were obtained from PBMCs or a T cell subset sorted from them (not recorded which). The chain is assembled from TRBV7-9 and TRBJ1-1; 7 bases in the junction line up with TRBD1. The DNA is as follows: TGTGCCAGCAGCTTAGAAGGGACAGTCCGCACTGAAGCTTTCTTT. It is translated as CASSLEGTVRTEAFF. Extended through the reference TRBV7-9 and TRBJ1-1 proteins, this CDR3 yields the full variable domain: DTGVSQNPRHKITKRGQNVTFRCDPISEHNRLYWYRQTLGQGPEFLTYFQNEAQLEKSRLLSDRFSAERPKGSFSTLEIQRTEQGDSAMYLCASSLEGTVRTEAFFGQGTRLTVV.